This T cell receptor beta chain is from a study of OX40 agonist ivuxolimab in advanced cancers. In the study overall: Treatment of patients was with ivuxolimab, an agonistic anti-OX40 (CD134) antibody. Study findings and constraints: The antigen specificity of the peripheral T cells (those that were expanded) was not determined. At 0.1 to 3.0 mg/kg and by week 6, CD4+ and CD8+ T cells in the blood had expanded clonally.

The repertoire was sequenced with immunoSEQ multiplex PCR; TCRdb's copy has only in-frame clones and lacks some. The table lists some 35,000 clones, 65% to 85% of them singletons, with under 25% in the top ten. Germline loops: CDR1 SGHAT, CDR2 FQNNGV. The CDR3 has 13 amino acids. Trimming left V 1 base short and J 4 bases short, with 5 bases between. Autoimmune disease history or systemic immunosuppression excluded patients. As to this clone: Its matching antigen is unknown.

The receptor's source is an adult with an advanced solid tumor such as melanoma, head and neck, liver or kidney cancer. The specimen was CD4+ or CD8+ T cells sorted from blood, collected in a trial of the OX40 agonist ivuxolimab. The gene calls are TRBV11-2 and TRBJ2-1; D is unclear. The chain's CDR3 is CASSLGRYNEQFF. The DNA of the CDR3 is TGTGCCAGCAGCTTAGGGCGTTACAATGAGCAGTTCTTC.